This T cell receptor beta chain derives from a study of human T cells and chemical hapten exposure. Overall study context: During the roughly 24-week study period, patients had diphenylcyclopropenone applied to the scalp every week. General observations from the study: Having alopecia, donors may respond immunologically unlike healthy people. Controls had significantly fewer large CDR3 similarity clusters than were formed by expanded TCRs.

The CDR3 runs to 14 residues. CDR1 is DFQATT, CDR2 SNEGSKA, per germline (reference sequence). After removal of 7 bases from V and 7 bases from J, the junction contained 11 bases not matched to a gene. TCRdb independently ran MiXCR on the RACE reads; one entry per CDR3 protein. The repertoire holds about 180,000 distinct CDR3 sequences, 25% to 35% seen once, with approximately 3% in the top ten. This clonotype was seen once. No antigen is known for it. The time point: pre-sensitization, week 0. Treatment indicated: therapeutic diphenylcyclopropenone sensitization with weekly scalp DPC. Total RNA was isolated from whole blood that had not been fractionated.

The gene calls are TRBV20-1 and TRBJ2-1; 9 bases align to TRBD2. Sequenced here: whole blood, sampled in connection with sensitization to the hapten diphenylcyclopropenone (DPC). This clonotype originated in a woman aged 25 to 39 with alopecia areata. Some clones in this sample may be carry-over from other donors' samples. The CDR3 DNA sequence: TGCAGTGGATTCGGGCCGCTAGCGGGAAATGAGCAGTTCTTC. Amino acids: CSGFGPLAGNEQFF.